The 31 T cell receptor beta chains given below trace back to one sample, sequenced in a study of low-dose radiotherapy and immunotherapy resistance in tumors. Time point denoted: after trial treatment. Documented treatment: LDRT plus nivolumab, ipilimumab, low-dose cyclophosphamide and aspirin (RACIN trial). TRAV- and TRBV-specific primers were used for first-strand cDNA, which covered alpha and beta chains. TCRs underwent 15 to 20 PCR cycles of amplification with a constant-region primer and V-primer adapter. TCRdb reprocessed the reads via MiXCR and lists one record per CDR3 protein. The repertoire consists of tens of thousands of distinct CDR3 sequences, with around 47% occurring once and the leading ten covering roughly 5%. Sequences were derived from PBMCs, sampled after low-dose radiotherapy plus immunotherapy. The receptor source for this set is a male donor with gallbladder cancer.

This clonotype has only one observation. Because the CDR3's place on the DNA is in doubt, the DNA is left out and the CDR3 is given as listed by TCRdb. V gene TRBV11-2 combines with J gene TRBJ2-7; the table's D call, TRBD1, has no DNA check behind it. Ends included, the CDR3 has 23 residues. The V gene's germline CDR1 is SGHAT and CDR2 FQNNGV. The CDR3 spells CASTNQTSMYLCALGDSQYEQYF.

J is TRBJ2-7 and V is TRBV28; D uncertain. CDR1 is MDHEN, CDR2 SYDVKM, per germline. The CDR3 totals 13 residues. CDR3 coding DNA: TGTGGTTCGTGGGGTCACTCTCGGAACGAGCAGTACTTC. Protein: CGSWGHSRNEQYF.

This clonotype was detected ten times or more. The chain combines TRBV3-1 with TRBJ2-1; D is unresolved. The CDR3 is 11 residues long. In germline, CDR1 is LGHDT, CDR2 YNNKEL (reference sequence). Trimming left V 5 bases short and J 4 bases short, with 3 bases between. The CDR3 region is CASSLYNEQFF. The CDR3 DNA follows: TGTGCCAGCAGCTTGTACAATGAGCAGTTCTTC.

The chain carries TRBV6-2 or TRBV6-3 and TRBJ2-7; 7 nucleotides align to TRBD1. The CDR3 is 16 amino acids. Per germline, CDR1 MNHEY and CDR2 SVGEGT. J lost 0 bases, V lost 0 bases, and 5 bases had no gene match. CDR3 amino acids: CASSYSRTGDSYEQYF. The CDR3 DNA is TGTGCCAGCAGTTACTCGAGGACAGGCGACTCCTACGAGCAGTACTTC.

V is TRBV5-8 and J is TRBJ2-2; 9 bases agree with TRBD1. Germline V lookup: CDR1 SGHTS, CDR2 YDEGEE. V dropped 5 bases and J dropped 4; count of bases not matched to a gene: 6. CDR3 length equals 15 residues. DNA of the CDR3: TGTGCCAGCAGTTTTTCGGACAGGGGCACCGGGGAGCTGTTTTTT. This gives the protein CASSFSDRGTGELFF.

This clonotype was counted a few times. The V call is TRBV5-1, the J call TRBJ2-1, with D unclear. The CDR3 is 12 amino acids. CDR1 SGHRS and CDR2 YFSETQ come from the germline V gene. The V and J ends lost 5 bases and 4 bases respectively, with 7 bases between them. CDR3 amino acids: CASRVNYNEQFF. CDR3 nucleotide sequence: TGCGCCAGCAGGGTTAATTACAATGAGCAGTTCTTC.

This clonotype was seen only a few times. This chain joins TRBV28 and TRBJ1-1, with D maybe TRBD1 (6 bases). Trimming cost V 6 bases and J 1 base, with 18 bases left between them. This CDR3 contains 16 residues. Germline CDR1 is MDHEN and CDR2 is SYDVKM. CDR3 coding DNA: TGTGCCAGCAGCGAATTCGGGCGGGACAAGAACACTGAAGCTTTCTTT. This codes for CASSEFGRDKNTEAFF.

This clonotype has a single count. The chain combines TRBV3-1 with TRBJ2-7; D is uncertain. CDR3 length equals 14 residues. V gave up 6 bases and J gave up 5 bases, with 17 bases separating them. The germline CDR1 and CDR2 sequences are LGHDT and YNNKEL (reference sequence). The DNA of the CDR3 is TGTGCCAGCAGTCGCGGAGCGATAGGACACGAGCAGTACTTC. Protein product: CASSRGAIGHEQYF.

At least ten counts were recorded for this clonotype. The gene calls are TRBV14 and TRBJ1-4; 7 nucleotides line up with TRBD1. The CDR3 is 15 amino acids. V shed 4 bases, J shed 7 bases, and the junction held 9 bases outside the gene matches. CDR1 and CDR2 (germline): SGHDN, FVKESK. CDR3 in DNA: TGTGCCAGCAGCCCCTCCTGGGACAGCGCTGAAAAACTGTTTTTT. Translated: CASSPSWDSAEKLFF. The whole variable domain, filled in from reference TRBV14 and TRBJ1-4, reads EAGVTQFPSHSVIEKGQTVTLRCDPISGHDNLYWYRRVMGKEIKFLLHFVKESKQDESGMPNNRFLAERTGGTYSTLKVQPAELEDSGVYFCASSPSWDSAEKLFFGSGTQLSVL.

The rearrangement uses TRBV2 and TRBJ1-5, with 7 bases lining up with TRBD1. CDR1 SNHLY and CDR2 FYNNEI come from the germline V gene. The junction had 9 bases not matched to a gene; V was cut back by 6 bases and J by 4 bases. This CDR3 region has 15 residues. The CDR3 nucleotides read TGTGCCAGCAGAGCACAGGGGTTGCTTAATCAGCCCCAGCATTTT. Translated: CASRAQGLLNQPQHF.

The chain uses TRBV2 and TRBJ1-4; 7 bases are a match to TRBD1. With 6 bases clipped from V and 0 bases from J, the junction kept 4 bases outside the gene matches. The V gene's germline CDR1 is SNHLY and CDR2 FYNNEI. This CDR3 has 15 residues. In DNA, the CDR3 is TGTGCCAGCAGGACAGGGCCCACAACTAATGAAAAACTGTTTTTT. Amino acids: CASRTGPTTNEKLFF.

As concerns this clonotype: With only one base between it and a far larger clone, this is likely a read error. V gene TRBV11-3 combines with J gene TRBJ2-1, with D possibly matching TRBD2 (5 bases). Germline V lookup: CDR1 SGHNT, CDR2 YENEEA. Trimming cost V 2 bases and J 12 bases, with 17 bases left between them. The CDR3 totals 14 residues. In DNA form, the CDR3 reads TGTGCCAGCAGCTTATCAGCTAGCTCCAAGGTGCAGTTCTTC. It yields the protein CASSLSASSKVQFF.

There are many counts of this clonotype. The rearrangement links TRBV7-3 to TRBJ2-7; D might be TRBD2 (6 bases). V was cut by 5 bases and J by 6 bases, with 14 bases left in between. This CDR3 is built from 13 residues. Germline CDR1 and CDR2: SGHTA and FQGTGA. CDR3 in DNA: TGTGCCAGCAGCCCTGGCTGGGGAGGCGAGCAGTACTTC. This gives the protein CASSPGWGGEQYF.

By proportion, this clonotype is medium-sized. J is TRBJ2-3 and V is TRBV6-4, with D possibly matching TRBD1 (6 bases). This CDR3 spans 16 amino acids. CDR1 and CDR2 (germline): MRHNA, SNTAGT. With 7 bases removed from V and 3 bases from J, the gap between germline ends came to 20 bases. CDR3: CASTSRRTAITDTQYF. The CDR3 bases are TGTGCCAGCACCTCGAGGAGGACAGCTATTACAGATACGCAGTATTTT.

The chain links TRBV18 to TRBJ2-3, with 7 bases that match TRBD2. The V and J ends lost 4 bases and 1 base, in that order; junction bases with no gene match: 5. Germline V lookup: CDR1 KGHSH, CDR2 LQKENI. The CDR3 covers 15 residues. The CDR3 here is CASSLTSPGTDTQYF. In DNA, the CDR3 is TGTGCCAGCTCACTGACTAGCCCTGGCACAGATACGCAGTATTTT.

The chain couples TRBV6-8 to TRBJ2-7, with 10 nucleotides matching TRBD2. Germline loops: CDR1 MNHGY, CDR2 SAAAGT. Germline trimming cut 0 bases from V and 3 bases from J; bases unmatched to any gene: 8. CDR3 length: 17 amino acids. The CDR3 DNA reads as TGTGCCAGCAGTTACTCGGCGAAGCGGGGGGGCAGCTACGAGCAGTACTTC. This translates into CASSYSAKRGGSYEQYF.

Only a few counts were recorded for this clonotype. A far more abundant clone sits one base away, making this likely a read error. The chain employs TRBV28 and TRBJ2-1; either TRBD1 or TRBD2 may fit D (5 bases each). Trimming removed 8 bases from V and 10 bases from J, with 21 bases in between. The CDR3 is 14 amino acids. Germline-derived CDR1 and CDR2 are MDHEN and SYDVKM. This chain's CDR3 is CASSRGQGTYEQFF. CDR3 coding DNA: TGTGCCAGCTCGCGAGGGCAGGGAACCTACGAGCAGTTCTTC.

The sample holds one count of this clonotype. This rearrangement joins TRBV28 to TRBJ2-5, with D maybe TRBD1 (6 bases). In germline, CDR1 is MDHEN, CDR2 SYDVKM. V shed 6 bases and J shed 2 bases, with 10 bases lying between them. The CDR3 sequence is 13 residues long. CDR3 coding DNA: TGTGCCAGCAGCGTCGACAGGCAAGAGACCCAGTACTTC. This sequence encodes CASSVDRQETQYF.

This clonotype showed up many times. V gene TRBV6-6 combines with J gene TRBJ2-7; unclear D gene. CDR3 size: 13 residues. CDR1 and CDR2 from the germline V gene are MNHNY and SVGAGI (reference sequence). The V end was cut by 5 bases, the J end by 7 bases, with 15 bases between. The CDR3 sequence is CASSPPKGGEQYF. Here the CDR3 DNA reads TGTGCCAGCAGTCCCCCGAAGGGTGGGGAGCAGTACTTC.

In this sample, this clonotype turned up a few times. J is TRBJ1-2 and V is TRBV20-1; 11 bases map to TRBD1. Trimming cost V 3 bases and J 3 bases; bases outside gene matches: 9. Germline-derived CDR1 and CDR2 are DFQATT and SNEGSKA (reference sequence). The CDR3 sequence is 16 residues long. CDR3 loop: CSASMGQGVADYGYTF. For the CDR3, the DNA is TGCAGTGCTAGTATGGGACAGGGGGTAGCCGACTATGGCTACACCTTC.

The chain has TRBV30 and TRBJ2-7, with 10 bases lining up with TRBD2. CDR1 and CDR2 (germline): GTSNPN, SVGIG (reference sequence). This CDR3 has 15 amino acids. The J segment lost 3 bases and the V segment lost 4 bases, leaving 9 bases of the junction unmatched. The DNA for the CDR3 is TGTGCCTGGACCTTTGCCGGGACTAGCGTCTACGAGCAGTACTTC. Its protein is CAWTFAGTSVYEQYF.

Concerning this clonotype itself: A far larger clone is one base from this, pointing to a likely read error. V gene TRBV1 combines with J gene TRBJ1-3; the listed D gene, TRBD1, was not tested against the DNA. TRBV1 is deemed a pseudogene. CDR3 length: 14 residues. This CDR3 reads CASSQRGSGNTLYF. The CDR3 nucleotides read TGTGCCAGCAGCCAAAGGGGGTCAGGAAACACCTTATATTTT.

A few counts support this clonotype. The chain combines TRBV11-2 with TRBJ2-7; D unclear. CDR3 size: 12 residues. The V gene's germline CDR1 is SGHAT and CDR2 FQNNGV. V lost 3 bases to trimming and J lost 7 bases, with 10 bases between them. CDR3 sequence: CASSLGSVEQYF. In DNA form, the CDR3 reads TGTGCCAGCAGCTTGGGTTCCGTGGAGCAGTACTTC.

This clonotype was detected many times. V gene TRBV27 combines with J gene TRBJ1-1; D uncertain. The germline CDR1 and CDR2 sequences are MNHEY and SMNVEV (reference sequence). CDR3 length: 13 amino acids. The V gene lost 5 bases and the J gene lost 6 bases, with 13 bases spanning the gap. CDR3 sequence (DNA): TGTGCCAGCAGTACCACAAGATCCGCTGAAGCTTTCTTT. The encoded protein is CASSTTRSAEAFF.

Points on this clonotype: A far larger clone is one nucleotide away, so this likely arose from a read error. The J gene is TRBJ2-7, the V gene TRBV20-1, with 7 bases matching TRBD1. The trim removed 3 bases at V and 9 bases at J, leaving 20 bases unmatched. The CDR3 has 16 amino acids. CDR1 is DFQATT, CDR2 SNEGSKA, per germline (reference sequence). This CDR3 is CSASSRSQQGIGGQYF. In DNA, the CDR3 is TGCAGTGCTAGTAGCAGGTCCCAACAGGGGATAGGTGGGCAGTACTTC.

The chain recombines TRBV7-2 with TRBJ2-5, with D possibly matching TRBD2 (5 bases). From germline, CDR1 is SGHTA and CDR2 FQGNSA. The CDR3 extends over 15 amino acids. V lost 5 bases, J lost 7 bases, and 20 bases lay in between. CDR3 bases: TGTGCCAGCAGCGGCACGGGATCTTCGAAGGGGACCCAGTACTTC. This translates into CASSGTGSSKGTQYF.

This clonotype is termed medium-sized. V is TRBV19 and J is TRBJ2-1, with TRBD2 identical over 7 bases. V lost 7 bases, J lost 5 bases, and 2 bases stayed unmatched. The length of the CDR3 is 12 residues. CDR1 is LNHDA, CDR2 SQIVND, per germline (reference sequence). The CDR3 region is CASMGGNNEQFF. The CDR3 DNA reads TGTGCCAGTATGGGGGGGAACAATGAGCAGTTCTTC.

This clonotype was recorded once. The rearrangement uses TRBV5-4 and TRBJ2-4; D gene ambiguous. The V gene lost 4 bases and the J gene lost 3 bases, with 17 bases spanning the gap. Germline V gives CDR1 SGHNT, CDR2 YYREEE (reference sequence). CDR3 length equals 16 residues. DNA of the CDR3: TGTGCCAGCAGCGGGGAATCCGGGTGGGGCAAAAACATTCAGTACTTC. This gives the protein CASSGESGWGKNIQYF.

This clonotype was seen repeatedly, ten times or more. The genes are TRBV29-1 and TRBJ2-1; D unresolved. V gave up 0 bases and J gave up 6 bases, with 9 bases separating them. The CDR3 has 13 residues. Germline CDR1 and CDR2: SQVTM and ANQGSEA. CDR3 residues: CSVEDSWGNEQFF. The DNA for the CDR3 is TGCAGCGTTGAAGACTCCTGGGGCAATGAGCAGTTCTTC.

The V and J genes are TRBV5-1 and TRBJ2-2; the D call may be TRBD1 or TRBD2 (6 bases each). There are 16 residues in the CDR3. Germline V gene sequence: CDR1 SGHRS, CDR2 YFSETQ. With 4 bases removed from V and 1 base from J, the gap between germline ends came to 14 bases. CDR3 region: CASSPGQAGNTGELFF. CDR3 nucleotides: TGCGCCAGCAGCCCGGGACAAGCGGGGAACACCGGGGAGCTGTTTTTT.

This clonotype was detected a few times. The CDR3 spells CATLRDRRSNEQFF. In DNA form, the CDR3 reads TGTGCCACGCTCCGGGACAGGAGGTCGAATGAGCAGTTCTTC. V and J are TRBV6-8 and TRBJ2-1; 8 positions agree with TRBD1. The germline gives CDR1 MNHGY, CDR2 SAAAGT. This CDR3 has 14 residues. V shed 10 bases, J shed 7 bases, and the junction held 12 bases outside the gene matches.